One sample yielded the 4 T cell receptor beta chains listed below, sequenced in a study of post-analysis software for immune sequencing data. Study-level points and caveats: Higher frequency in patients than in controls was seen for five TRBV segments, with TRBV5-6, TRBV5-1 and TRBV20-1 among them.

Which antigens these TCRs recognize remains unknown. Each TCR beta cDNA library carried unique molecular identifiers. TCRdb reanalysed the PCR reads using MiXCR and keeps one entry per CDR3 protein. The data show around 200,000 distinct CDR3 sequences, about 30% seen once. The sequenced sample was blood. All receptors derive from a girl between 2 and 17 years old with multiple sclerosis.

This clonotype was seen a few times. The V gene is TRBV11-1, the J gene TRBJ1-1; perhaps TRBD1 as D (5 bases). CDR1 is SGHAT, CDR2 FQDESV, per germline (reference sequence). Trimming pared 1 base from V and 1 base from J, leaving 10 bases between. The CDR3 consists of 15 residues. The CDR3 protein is CASSLVYRRNTEAFF. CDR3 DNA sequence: TGTGCCAGCAGCTTAGTTTACAGGAGGAACACTGAAGCTTTCTTT.

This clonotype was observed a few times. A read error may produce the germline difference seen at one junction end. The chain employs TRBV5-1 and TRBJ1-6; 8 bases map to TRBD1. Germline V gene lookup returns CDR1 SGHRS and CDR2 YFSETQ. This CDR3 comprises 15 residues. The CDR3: CASSLQTGENSPPHF. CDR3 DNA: TGCGCCAGCAGCTTGCAGACAGGGGAGAATTCACCCCCCCACTTT.

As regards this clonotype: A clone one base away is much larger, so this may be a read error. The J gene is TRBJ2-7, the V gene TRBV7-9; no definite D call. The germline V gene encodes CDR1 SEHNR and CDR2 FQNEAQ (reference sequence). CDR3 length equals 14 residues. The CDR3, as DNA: TGTGCCTGCAGCTCCACGACGGAGCCCTACGAGCAGTACTTC. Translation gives CACSSTTEPYEQYF. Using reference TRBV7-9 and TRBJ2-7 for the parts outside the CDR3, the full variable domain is DTGVSQNPRHKITKRGQNVTFRCDPISEHNRLYWYRQTLGQGPEFLTYFQNEAQLEKSRLLSDRFSAERPKGSFSTLEIQRTEQGDSAMYLCACSSTTEPYEQYFGPGTRLTVT.

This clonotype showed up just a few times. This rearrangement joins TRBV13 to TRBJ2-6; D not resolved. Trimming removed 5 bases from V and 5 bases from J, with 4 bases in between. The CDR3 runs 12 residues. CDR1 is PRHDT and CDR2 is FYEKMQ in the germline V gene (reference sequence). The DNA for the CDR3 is TGTGCCAGCAGCCAAAGGGCCAACGTCCTGACTTTC. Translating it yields CASSQRANVLTF. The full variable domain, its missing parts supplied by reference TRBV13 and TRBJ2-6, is AAGVIQSPRHLIKEKRETATLKCYPIPRHDTVYWYQQGPGQDPQFLISFYEKMQSDKGSIPDRFSAQQFSDYHSELNMSSLELGDSALYFCASSQRANVLTFGAGSRLTVL.